This T cell receptor (beta chain) was recovered during a study of T cells in localized non-small cell lung cancer. The study's findings and limits: Detection in adjacent lung was observed for a median about 56 of the top 100 tumor clones. Of the tissues analyzed, uninvolved adjacent lung showed maximal T cell clonality, greater than tumor. The tumor had only one region sequenced, so heterogeneity remains possible. In the blood, greater T cell density corresponded to longer overall survival.

As to this clone: The antigen is not known.

Method: immunoSEQ multiplex PCR; TCRdb's copy keeps in-frame clones and lacks some. The repertoire has about 27,000 clones, around 91% of them found once; the top ten carry roughly 1.1%. The CDR3 extends over 15 amino acids. The trim removed 4 bases at V and 6 bases at J, leaving 7 bases unmatched. Per the germline V gene, CDR1 is SGHVT and CDR2 is SQSDAQ. V usage is TRBV7-4 and J usage is TRBJ2-3, with 10 bases matching TRBD2. The source of this sequence is a woman aged 40-70 years with stage I lung adenocarcinoma. This sample comprised peripheral blood, obtained before any cancer treatment. The CDR3 DNA follows: TGTGCCAGCAGCTCTCGAGCGGGAGGGCCGGATACGCAGTATTTT. As protein: CASSSRAGGPDTQYF.